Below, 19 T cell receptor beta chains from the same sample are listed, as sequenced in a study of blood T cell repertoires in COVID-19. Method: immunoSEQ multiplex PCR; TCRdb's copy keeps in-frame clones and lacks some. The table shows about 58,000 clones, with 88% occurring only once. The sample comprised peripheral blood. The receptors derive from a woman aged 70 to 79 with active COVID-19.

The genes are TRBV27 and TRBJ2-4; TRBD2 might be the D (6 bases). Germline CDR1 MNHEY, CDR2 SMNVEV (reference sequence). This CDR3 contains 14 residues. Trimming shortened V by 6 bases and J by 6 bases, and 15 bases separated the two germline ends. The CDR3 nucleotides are TGTGCCAGCAGCCCAGTAACGGGAGCAAACATTCAGTACTTC. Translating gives CASSPVTGANIQYF.

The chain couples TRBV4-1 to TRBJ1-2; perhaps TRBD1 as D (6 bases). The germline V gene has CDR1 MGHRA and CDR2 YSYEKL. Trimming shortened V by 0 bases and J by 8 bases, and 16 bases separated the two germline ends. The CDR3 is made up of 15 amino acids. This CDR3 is CASSQEGRGAIGYTF. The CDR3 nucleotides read TGCGCCAGCAGCCAAGAGGGTCGGGGGGCAATAGGCTACACCTTC.

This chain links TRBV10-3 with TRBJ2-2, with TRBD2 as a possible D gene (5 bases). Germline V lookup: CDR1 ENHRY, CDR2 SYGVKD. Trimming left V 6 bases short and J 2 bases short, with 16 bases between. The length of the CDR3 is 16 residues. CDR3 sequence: CAISPQQRLNTGELFF. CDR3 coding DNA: TGTGCCATCAGCCCCCAACAGCGGTTAAACACCGGGGAGCTGTTTTTT.

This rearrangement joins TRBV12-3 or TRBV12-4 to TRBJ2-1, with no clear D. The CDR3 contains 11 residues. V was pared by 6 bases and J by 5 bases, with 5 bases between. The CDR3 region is CASSFDNEQFF. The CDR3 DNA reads TGTGCCAGCAGCTTCGACAATGAGCAGTTCTTC.

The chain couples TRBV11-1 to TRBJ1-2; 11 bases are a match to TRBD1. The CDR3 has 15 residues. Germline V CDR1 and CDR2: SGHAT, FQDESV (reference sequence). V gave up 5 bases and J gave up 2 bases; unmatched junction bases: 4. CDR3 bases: TGTGCCAGCAGCGAGGACAGGGGGCGGAACTATGGCTACACCTTC. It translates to CASSEDRGRNYGYTF.

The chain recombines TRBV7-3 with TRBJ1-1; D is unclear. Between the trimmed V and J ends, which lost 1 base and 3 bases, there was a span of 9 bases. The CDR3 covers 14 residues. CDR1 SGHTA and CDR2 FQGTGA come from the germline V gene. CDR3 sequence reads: CASSLNRVDTEAFF. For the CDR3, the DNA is TGTGCCAGCAGCTTAAATCGCGTAGACACTGAAGCTTTCTTT.

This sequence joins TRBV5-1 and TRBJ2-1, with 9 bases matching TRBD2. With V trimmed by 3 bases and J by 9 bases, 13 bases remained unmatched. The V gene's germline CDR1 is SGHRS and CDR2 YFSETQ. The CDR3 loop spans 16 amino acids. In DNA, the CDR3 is TGCGCCAGCAGCTCCGAACCTAGCGGGAAAGGCGGTGAGCAGTTCTTC. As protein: CASSSEPSGKGGEQFF.

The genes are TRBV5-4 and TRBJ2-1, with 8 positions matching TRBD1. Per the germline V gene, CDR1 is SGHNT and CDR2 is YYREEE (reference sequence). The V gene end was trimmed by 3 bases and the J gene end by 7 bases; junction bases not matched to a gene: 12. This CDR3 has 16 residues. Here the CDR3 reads CASSSGGQGASNEQFF. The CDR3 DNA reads TGTGCCAGCAGCTCTGGGGGGCAGGGGGCTTCGAATGAGCAGTTCTTC.

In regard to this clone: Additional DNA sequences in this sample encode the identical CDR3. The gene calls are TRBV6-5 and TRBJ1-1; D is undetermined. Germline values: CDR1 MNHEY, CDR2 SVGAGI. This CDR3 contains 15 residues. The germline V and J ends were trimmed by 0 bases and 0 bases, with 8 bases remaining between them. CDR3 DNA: TGTGCCAGCAGTTACTCGACAACAATGAACACTGAAGCTTTCTTT. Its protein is CASSYSTTMNTEAFF.

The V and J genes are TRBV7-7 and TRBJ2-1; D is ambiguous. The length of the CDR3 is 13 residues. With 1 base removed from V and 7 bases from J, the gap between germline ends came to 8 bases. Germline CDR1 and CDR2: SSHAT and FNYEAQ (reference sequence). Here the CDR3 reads CASSLGVENEQFF. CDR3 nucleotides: TGTGCCAGCAGCTTAGGAGTAGAAAATGAGCAGTTCTTC.

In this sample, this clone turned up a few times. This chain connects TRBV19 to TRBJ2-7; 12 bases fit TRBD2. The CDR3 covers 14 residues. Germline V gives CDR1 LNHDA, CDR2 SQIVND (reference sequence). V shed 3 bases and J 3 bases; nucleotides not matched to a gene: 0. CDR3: CASSMTSGSYEQYF. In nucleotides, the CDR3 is TGTGCCAGTAGTATGACTAGCGGGAGCTACGAGCAGTACTTC.

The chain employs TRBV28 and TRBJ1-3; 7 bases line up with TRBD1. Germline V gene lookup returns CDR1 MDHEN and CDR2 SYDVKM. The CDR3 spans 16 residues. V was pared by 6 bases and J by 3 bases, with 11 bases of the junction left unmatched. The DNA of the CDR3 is TGTGCCAGCAGCCCACCCCAGGGGGACGGTGGAAACACCATATATTTT. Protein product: CASSPPQGDGGNTIYF.

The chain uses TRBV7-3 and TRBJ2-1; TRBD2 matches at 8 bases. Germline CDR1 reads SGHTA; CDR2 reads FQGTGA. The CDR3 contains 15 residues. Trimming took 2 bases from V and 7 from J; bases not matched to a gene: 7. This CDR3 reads CASSLGREVRNEQFF. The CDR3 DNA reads TGTGCCAGCAGCTTAGGGCGGGAGGTTAGAAATGAGCAGTTCTTC.

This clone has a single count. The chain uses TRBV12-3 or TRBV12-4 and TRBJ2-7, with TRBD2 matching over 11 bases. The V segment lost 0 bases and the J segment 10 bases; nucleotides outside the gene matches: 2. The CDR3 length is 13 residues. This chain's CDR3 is CASSLAGLAEQYF. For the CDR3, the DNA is TGTGCCAGCAGTTTAGCGGGACTAGCGGAACAGTACTTC.

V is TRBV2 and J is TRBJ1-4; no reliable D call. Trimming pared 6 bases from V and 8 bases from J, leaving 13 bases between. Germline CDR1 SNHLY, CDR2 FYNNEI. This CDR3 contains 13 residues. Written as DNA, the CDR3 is TGTGCCAGCAGCCCCGAGGGCGGGGAAAAACTGTTTTTT. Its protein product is CASSPEGGEKLFF.

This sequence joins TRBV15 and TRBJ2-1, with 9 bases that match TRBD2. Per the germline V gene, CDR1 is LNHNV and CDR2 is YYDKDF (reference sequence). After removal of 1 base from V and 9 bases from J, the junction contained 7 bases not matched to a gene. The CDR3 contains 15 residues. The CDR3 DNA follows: TGTGCCACCAGCAGAGTAGCGGGGGAGCAGGGTGAGCAGTTCTTC. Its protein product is CATSRVAGEQGEQFF.

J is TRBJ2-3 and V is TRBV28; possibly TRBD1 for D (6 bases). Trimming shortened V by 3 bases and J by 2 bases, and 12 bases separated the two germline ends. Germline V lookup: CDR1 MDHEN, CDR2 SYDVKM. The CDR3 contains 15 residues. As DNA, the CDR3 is TGTGCCAGCAGTTTTGGCGACAGGACCACAGATACGCAGTATTTT. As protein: CASSFGDRTTDTQYF. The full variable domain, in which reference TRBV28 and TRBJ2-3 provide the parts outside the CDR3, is DVKVTQSSRYLVKRTGEKVFLECVQDMDHENMFWYRQDPGLGLRLIYFSYDVKMKEKGDIPEGYSVSREKKERFSLILESASTNQTSMYLCASSFGDRTTDTQYFGPGTRLTVL.

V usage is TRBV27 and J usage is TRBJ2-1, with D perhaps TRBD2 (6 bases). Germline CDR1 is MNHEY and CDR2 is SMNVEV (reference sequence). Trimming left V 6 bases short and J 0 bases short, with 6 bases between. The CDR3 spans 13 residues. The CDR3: CASSGSSYNEQFF. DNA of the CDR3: TGTGCCAGCAGCGGGAGCTCCTACAATGAGCAGTTCTTC.

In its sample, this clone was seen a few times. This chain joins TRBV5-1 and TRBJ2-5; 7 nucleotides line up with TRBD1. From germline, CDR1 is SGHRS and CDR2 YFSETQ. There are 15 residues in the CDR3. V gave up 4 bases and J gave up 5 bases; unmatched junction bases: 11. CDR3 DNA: TGCGCCAGCAGCCCGGGACAGCCCGAGTGGGAGACCCAGTACTTC. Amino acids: CASSPGQPEWETQYF.